Listed below are T cell receptor beta chains from one sample, sequenced in a study of cytomegalovirus exposure and HLA in healthy donors. Assay used: immunoSEQ multiplex PCR; TCRdb lists only in-frame clones, some missing. The data contain around 85,000 clones, around 80% of them seen just once; the ten biggest clones take up 23%. The specimen was PBMCs. The receptors derive from a woman aged 50 to 60 in good health and CMV-seropositive. Both conserved end residues are part of each CDR3. A D gene is named only where the DNA matches it firmly. Clone sizes are given selectively: once, few, many, or a class where the clone is expanded.

CDR3aa: CATKTPSAVTDTQYF
CDR3nt: TGTGCCACCAAGACGCCCTCGGCGGTCACAGATACGCAGTATTTT
abundance: few
d_gene: .
j_gene: TRBJ2-3
len: 15
v_gene: TRBV6-1

CDR3aa: CSSSPSDTQYF
CDR3nt: TGTTCCAGCAGCCCGTCAGATACGCAGTATTTT
abundance: few
d_gene: .
j_gene: TRBJ2-3
len: 11
v_gene: TRBV7-9

CDR3aa: CASSPRGRNIQYF
CDR3nt: TGTGCCAGCAGCCCAAGGGGTCGAAACATTCAGTACTTC
abundance: .
d_gene: .
j_gene: TRBJ2-4
len: 13
v_gene: TRBV6-1

CDR3aa: CASSLGQGSYGYTF
CDR3nt: TGTGCCAGCAGTCTCGGACAGGGGAGCTATGGCTACACCTTC
abundance: few
d_gene: TRBD1
j_gene: TRBJ1-2
len: 14
v_gene: TRBV6-1

CDR3aa: CASSPSGVSYNEQFF
CDR3nt: TGTGCCAGCAGCCCGAGCGGGGTCTCCTACAATGAGCAGTTCTTC
abundance: .
d_gene: TRBD2
j_gene: TRBJ2-1
len: 15
v_gene: TRBV9

CDR3aa: CASSLEGQGTNEQFF
CDR3nt: TGTGCCAGCAGCTTAGAAGGACAGGGTACGAATGAGCAGTTCTTC
abundance: .
d_gene: TRBD1
j_gene: TRBJ2-1
len: 15
v_gene: TRBV7-9

CDR3aa: CASSRDRDAYEQYF
CDR3nt: TGTGCCAGCAGTCGGGACAGGGATGCCTACGAGCAGTACTTC
abundance: .
d_gene: TRBD1
j_gene: TRBJ2-7
len: 14
v_gene: TRBV6-1

CDR3aa: CASSPNAGLLGTEAFF
CDR3nt: TGCGCCAGCAGCCCAAATGCCGGACTACTGGGGACTGAAGCTTTCTTT
abundance: .
d_gene: .
j_gene: TRBJ1-1
len: 16
v_gene: TRBV4-1

CDR3aa: CASSEGGRQGDEQFF
CDR3nt: TGTGCCAGCAGTGAAGGGGGGAGACAGGGGGATGAGCAGTTCTTC
abundance: .
d_gene: TRBD1
j_gene: TRBJ2-1
len: 15
v_gene: TRBV6-1

CDR3aa: CASSVVGDTQYF
CDR3nt: TGTGCCAGCAGCGTAGTCGGAGATACGCAGTATTTT
abundance: .
d_gene: .
j_gene: TRBJ2-3
len: 12
v_gene: TRBV9

CDR3aa: CASTRDRGINQPQHF
CDR3nt: TGCGCCAGCACACGGGACAGGGGAATAAATCAGCCCCAGCATTTT
abundance: .
d_gene: TRBD1
j_gene: TRBJ1-5
len: 15
v_gene: TRBV10-1

CDR3aa: CASSGSHGASEAFF
CDR3nt: TGTGCCAGCAGCGGGAGCCACGGAGCGTCTGAAGCTTTCTTT
abundance: .
d_gene: .
j_gene: TRBJ1-1
len: 14
v_gene: TRBV7-3

CDR3aa: CASSPGLSSYNEQFF
CDR3nt: TGTGCCAGCAGTCCGGGACTATCTTCCTACAATGAGCAGTTCTTC
abundance: .
d_gene: TRBD2
j_gene: TRBJ2-1
len: 15
v_gene: TRBV27

CDR3aa: CSSSRRQGAIDEQFF
CDR3nt: TGTTCCAGCAGCCGTAGACAGGGGGCAATCGATGAGCAGTTCTTC
abundance: .
d_gene: TRBD1
j_gene: TRBJ2-1
len: 15
v_gene: TRBV7-9

CDR3aa: CASSPQGGYGYTF
CDR3nt: TGTGCCAGCAGTCCACAGGGGGGTTATGGCTACACCTTC
abundance: .
d_gene: TRBD1
j_gene: TRBJ1-2
len: 13
v_gene: TRBV6-5

CDR3aa: CASSASFRDRGTYEQYF
CDR3nt: TGTGCCAGCTCAGCATCCTTCCGGGACAGGGGGACCTACGAGCAGTACTTC
abundance: .
d_gene: TRBD1
j_gene: TRBJ2-7
len: 17
v_gene: TRBV18

CDR3aa: CAWRRGGTTSTDTQYF
CDR3nt: TGTGCCTGGAGGCGGGGGGGGACTACTAGCACAGATACGCAGTATTTT
abundance: few
d_gene: TRBD2
j_gene: TRBJ2-3
len: 16
v_gene: TRBV30

CDR3aa: CASSEQGAGGYTF
CDR3nt: TGTGCCAGCAGTGAACAGGGGGCGGGTGGCTACACCTTC
abundance: .
d_gene: TRBD1
j_gene: TRBJ1-2
len: 13
v_gene: TRBV6-5

CDR3aa: CASSDRTGNEKLFF
CDR3nt: TGTGCCAGCAGTGATAGGACAGGGAATGAAAAACTGTTTTTT
abundance: once
d_gene: TRBD1
j_gene: TRBJ1-4
len: 14
v_gene: TRBV6-1

CDR3aa: CASRAGVSTDTQYF
CDR3nt: TGTGCCAGCAGGGCGGGAGTAAGCACAGATACGCAGTATTTT
abundance: few
d_gene: TRBD2
j_gene: TRBJ2-3
len: 14
v_gene: TRBV2

CDR3aa: CASRLGGNEKLFF
CDR3nt: TGTGCCAGCAGGCTGGGGGGTAATGAAAAACTGTTTTTT
abundance: .
d_gene: .
j_gene: TRBJ1-4
len: 13
v_gene: TRBV6-1

CDR3aa: CASRPGGGEPTEAFF
CDR3nt: TGCGCCAGCAGACCCGGCGGGGGGGAGCCCACTGAAGCTTTCTTT
abundance: .
d_gene: .
j_gene: TRBJ1-1
len: 15
v_gene: TRBV5-1

CDR3aa: CASRDRANEKLFF
CDR3nt: TGTGCCAGCCGAGACCGGGCTAATGAAAAACTGTTTTTT
abundance: .
d_gene: .
j_gene: TRBJ1-4
len: 13
v_gene: TRBV7-8

CDR3aa: CASSLGPSRGTAEAFF
CDR3nt: TGTGCCAGCAGCTTAGGCCCCTCTAGGGGGACAGCTGAAGCTTTCTTT
abundance: .
d_gene: TRBD1
j_gene: TRBJ1-1
len: 16
v_gene: TRBV13

CDR3aa: CASSEGGGNQPQHF
CDR3nt: TGTGCCAGCAGTGAAGGCGGAGGAAATCAGCCCCAGCATTTT
abundance: .
d_gene: .
j_gene: TRBJ1-5
len: 14
v_gene: TRBV6-4

CDR3aa: CASSRRGGSDTQYF
CDR3nt: TGTGCCAGCTCTCGGCGGGGGGGCTCAGATACGCAGTATTTT
abundance: .
d_gene: TRBD2
j_gene: TRBJ2-3
len: 14
v_gene: TRBV6-5

CDR3aa: CASSLESRGYEQFF
CDR3nt: TGTGCCAGCAGCTTAGAATCCAGGGGATATGAGCAGTTCTTC
abundance: .
d_gene: .
j_gene: TRBJ2-1
len: 14
v_gene: TRBV13

CDR3aa: CASSELTGANTEAFF
CDR3nt: TGTGCCAGCAGTGAACTAACAGGGGCTAACACTGAAGCTTTCTTT
abundance: .
d_gene: TRBD1
j_gene: TRBJ1-1
len: 15
v_gene: TRBV6-1

CDR3aa: CASSADWTSGATELFF
CDR3nt: TGTGCCAGTAGCGCTGACTGGACTAGCGGGGCTACGGAGCTGTTTTTT
abundance: .
d_gene: TRBD2
j_gene: TRBJ2-2
len: 16
v_gene: TRBV19

CDR3aa: CASSSGTSGGNQETQYF
CDR3nt: TGCGCCAGCAGCTCAGGGACTAGCGGGGGAAACCAAGAGACCCAGTACTTC
abundance: .
d_gene: TRBD2
j_gene: TRBJ2-5
len: 17
v_gene: TRBV5-1

CDR3aa: CASSESGGRGRTGELFF
CDR3nt: TGCGCCAGCAGTGAGTCAGGGGGCAGGGGGCGAACCGGGGAGCTGTTTTTT
abundance: .
d_gene: TRBD1
j_gene: TRBJ2-2
len: 17
v_gene: TRBV10-1

CDR3aa: CASERVIWGYTF
CDR3nt: TGCGCCAGCGAACGGGTTATATGGGGCTACACCTTC
abundance: .
d_gene: .
j_gene: TRBJ1-2
len: 12
v_gene: TRBV5-1

CDR3aa: CAGSSGLAGGQQQFF
CDR3nt: TGTGCCGGCAGCTCGGGACTAGCGGGCGGACAGCAGCAGTTCTTC
abundance: .
d_gene: TRBD2
j_gene: TRBJ2-1
len: 15
v_gene: TRBV5-4

CDR3aa: CASGAFYNEQFF
CDR3nt: TGTGCCAGCGGTGCATTCTACAATGAGCAGTTCTTC
abundance: .
d_gene: .
j_gene: TRBJ2-1
len: 12
v_gene: TRBV2

CDR3aa: CASSQSLGRRKAFF
CDR3nt: TGCGCCAGCAGTCAATCGTTGGGGCGAAGGAAAGCTTTCTTT
abundance: .
d_gene: .
j_gene: TRBJ1-1
len: 14
v_gene: TRBV23-1

CDR3aa: CSAAGGPNTEAFF
CDR3nt: TGCAGCGCCGCGGGGGGGCCGAACACTGAAGCTTTCTTT
abundance: .
d_gene: .
j_gene: TRBJ1-1
len: 13
v_gene: TRBV29-1

CDR3aa: CASKRRRYQETQYF
CDR3nt: TGTGCCAGCAAACGGAGAAGGTACCAAGAGACCCAGTACTTC
abundance: .
d_gene: .
j_gene: TRBJ2-5
len: 14
v_gene: TRBV11-1

CDR3aa: CASSLGGTAYEQYF
CDR3nt: TGTGCCAGCAGCTTGGGGGGGACAGCCTACGAGCAGTACTTC
abundance: .
d_gene: TRBD1
j_gene: TRBJ2-7
len: 14
v_gene: TRBV5-6

CDR3aa: CASSPRLGSSYNEQFF
CDR3nt: TGTGCCAGCAGCCCCAGACTAGGCAGCTCCTACAATGAGCAGTTCTTC
abundance: .
d_gene: .
j_gene: TRBJ2-1
len: 16
v_gene: TRBV4-2

CDR3aa: CASSNAGQGKPSTDTQYF
CDR3nt: TGTGCCAGCAGCAATGCTGGACAGGGGAAACCTAGCACAGATACGCAGTATTTT
abundance: .
d_gene: TRBD1
j_gene: TRBJ2-3
len: 18
v_gene: TRBV7-9

CDR3aa: CASSPELQKMNTEAFF
CDR3nt: TGTGCCAGCTCACCGGAATTACAGAAAATGAACACTGAAGCTTTCTTT
abundance: .
d_gene: .
j_gene: TRBJ1-1
len: 16
v_gene: TRBV18

CDR3aa: CASSFGDRVFYGYTF
CDR3nt: TGCGCCAGCAGCTTTGGGGACAGGGTTTTCTATGGCTACACCTTC
abundance: .
d_gene: TRBD1
j_gene: TRBJ1-2
len: 15
v_gene: TRBV5-1

CDR3aa: CASSLDSPSEKLFF
CDR3nt: TGTGCCAGCAGCTTAGACAGTCCTTCGGAAAAACTGTTTTTT
abundance: .
d_gene: .
j_gene: TRBJ1-4
len: 14
v_gene: TRBV7-9

CDR3aa: CASSQGTGSPLHF
CDR3nt: TGTGCCAGCAGTCAGGGTACCGGCTCACCCCTCCACTTT
abundance: .
d_gene: .
j_gene: TRBJ1-6
len: 13
v_gene: TRBV6-5

CDR3aa: CASTFRVFGNTIYF
CDR3nt: TGTGCCAGTACATTCAGGGTCTTCGGAAACACCATATATTTT
abundance: .
d_gene: .
j_gene: TRBJ1-3
len: 14
v_gene: TRBV19

CDR3aa: CAITTDNTGELFF
CDR3nt: TGTGCCATCACGACAGACAACACCGGGGAGCTGTTTTTT
abundance: .
d_gene: .
j_gene: TRBJ2-2
len: 13
v_gene: TRBV6-1

CDR3aa: CASSILLVNTGELFF
CDR3nt: TGTGCCAGTAGTATTCTACTGGTGAACACCGGGGAGCTGTTTTTT
abundance: .
d_gene: .
j_gene: TRBJ2-2
len: 15
v_gene: TRBV19

CDR3aa: CASSSTGTGVSGANVLTF
CDR3nt: TGTGCCAGCAGCTCCACCGGGACAGGGGTCTCTGGGGCCAACGTCCTGACTTTC
abundance: .
d_gene: TRBD1
j_gene: TRBJ2-6
len: 18
v_gene: TRBV11-2

CDR3aa: CAIQGRRELFF
CDR3nt: TGTGCCATTCAGGGTAGGAGGGAGCTGTTTTTT
abundance: .
d_gene: .
j_gene: TRBJ2-2
len: 11
v_gene: TRBV28

CDR3aa: CASSEAESRYEQYF
CDR3nt: TGTGCCAGCAGTGAAGCTGAAAGCCGATACGAGCAGTACTTC
abundance: .
d_gene: .
j_gene: TRBJ2-7
len: 14
v_gene: TRBV6-1

CDR3aa: CSVGGETAYGYTF
CDR3nt: TGCAGCGTTGGGGGGGAGACTGCCTATGGCTACACCTTC
abundance: .
d_gene: .
j_gene: TRBJ1-2
len: 13
v_gene: TRBV29-1

CDR3aa: CASSGTGGRGTEAFF
CDR3nt: TGTGCCAGCAGCGGAACAGGGGGCAGGGGCACTGAAGCTTTCTTT
abundance: .
d_gene: TRBD1
j_gene: TRBJ1-1
len: 15
v_gene: TRBV7-9

CDR3aa: CATHRGSNTEAFF
CDR3nt: TGTGCCACCCACAGGGGCTCGAACACTGAAGCTTTCTTT
abundance: .
d_gene: TRBD1
j_gene: TRBJ1-1
len: 13
v_gene: TRBV19

CDR3aa: CASSLGQGYFTGELFF
CDR3nt: TGCGCCAGCAGCTTGGGACAGGGTTATTTCACCGGGGAGCTGTTTTTT
abundance: .
d_gene: TRBD1
j_gene: TRBJ2-2
len: 16
v_gene: TRBV5-1